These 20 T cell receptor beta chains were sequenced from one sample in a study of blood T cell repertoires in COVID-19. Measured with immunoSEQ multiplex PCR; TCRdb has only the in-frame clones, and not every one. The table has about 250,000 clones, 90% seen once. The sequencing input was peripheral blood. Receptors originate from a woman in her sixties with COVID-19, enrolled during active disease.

CDR3 coding DNA: TGCAGTGCTAGTTGGCGGGGGAGCACAGATACGCAGTATTTT. Its translation: CSASWRGSTDTQYF. The chain carries TRBV20-1 and TRBJ2-3; TRBD2 matches at 7 bases. Germline V gives CDR1 DFQATT, CDR2 SNEGSKA (reference sequence). This CDR3 has 14 residues. The V gene end was trimmed by 3 bases and the J gene end by 0 bases; junction bases not matched to a gene: 3.

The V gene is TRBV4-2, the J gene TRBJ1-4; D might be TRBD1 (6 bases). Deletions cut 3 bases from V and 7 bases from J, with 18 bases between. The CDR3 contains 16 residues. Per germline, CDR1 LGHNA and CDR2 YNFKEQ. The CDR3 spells CASSQIDYRDGEKLFF. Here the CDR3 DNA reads TGTGCCAGCAGCCAGATTGACTACAGGGATGGTGAAAAACTGTTTTTT.

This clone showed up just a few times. CDR3 residues: CASSFLGGYEQYF. CDR3 DNA: TGTGCCAGCAGTTTTCTGGGGGGTTACGAGCAGTACTTC. The V and J genes are TRBV28 and TRBJ2-7; D is perhaps TRBD2 (6 bases). The CDR3 loop spans 13 amino acids. The germline V gene encodes CDR1 MDHEN and CDR2 SYDVKM. Between the trimmed V and J ends, which lost 3 bases and 4 bases, there was a span of 10 bases.

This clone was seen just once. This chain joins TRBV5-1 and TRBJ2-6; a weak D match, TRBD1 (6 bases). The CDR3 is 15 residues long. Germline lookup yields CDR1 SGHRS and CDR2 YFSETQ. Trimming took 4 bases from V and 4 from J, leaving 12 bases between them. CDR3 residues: CASSLRTVGANVLTF. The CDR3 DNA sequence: TGCGCCAGCAGCCTAAGGACAGTCGGGGCCAACGTCCTGACTTTC.

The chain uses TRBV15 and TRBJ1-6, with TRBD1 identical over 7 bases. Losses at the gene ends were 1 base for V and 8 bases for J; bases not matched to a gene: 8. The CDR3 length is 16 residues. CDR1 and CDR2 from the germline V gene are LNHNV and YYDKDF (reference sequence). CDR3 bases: TGTGCCACCAGCAGAGGGGGGGACAGTGTCCATTCACCCCTCCACTTT. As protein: CATSRGGDSVHSPLHF.

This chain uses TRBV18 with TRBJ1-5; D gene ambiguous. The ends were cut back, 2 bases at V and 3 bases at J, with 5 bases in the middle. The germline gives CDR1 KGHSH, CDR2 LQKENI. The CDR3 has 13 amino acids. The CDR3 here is CASSPTVNQPQHF. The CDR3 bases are TGTGCCAGCTCACCAACAGTCAATCAGCCCCAGCATTTT.

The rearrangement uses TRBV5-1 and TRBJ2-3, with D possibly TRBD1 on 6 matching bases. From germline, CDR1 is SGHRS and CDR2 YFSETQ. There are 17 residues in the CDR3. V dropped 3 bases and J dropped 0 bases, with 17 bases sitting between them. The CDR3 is CASSYTGTPPSTDTQYF. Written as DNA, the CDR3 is TGCGCCAGCAGCTACACCGGGACACCACCTAGCACAGATACGCAGTATTTT.

CDR3 region: CASSLAGQGFNGYTF. DNA of the CDR3: TGTGCCAGCAGCTTAGCGGGACAGGGCTTTAATGGCTACACCTTC. This chain connects TRBV7-2 to TRBJ1-2; TRBD1 agrees at 9 bases. CDR1 and CDR2 (germline): SGHTA, FQGNSA. The CDR3 spans 15 residues. V lost 0 bases, J lost 6 bases, and 5 bases stayed unmatched.

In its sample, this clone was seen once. As DNA, the CDR3 is TGTGCCAGCAGTCCCTCCGGCGGGCCGGAGCAGTACTTC. Its translation is CASSPSGGPEQYF. This chain links TRBV6-5 with TRBJ2-7; D is perhaps TRBD2 (5 bases). Germline-derived CDR1 and CDR2 are MNHEY and SVGAGI. Deletions cut 5 bases from V and 7 bases from J, with 15 bases between. This CDR3 spans 13 amino acids.

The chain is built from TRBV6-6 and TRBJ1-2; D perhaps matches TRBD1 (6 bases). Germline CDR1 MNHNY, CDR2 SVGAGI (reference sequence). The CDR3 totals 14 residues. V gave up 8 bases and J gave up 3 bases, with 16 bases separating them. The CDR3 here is CASGEQGSDYGYTF. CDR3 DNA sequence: TGTGCCAGCGGGGAACAGGGTTCAGACTATGGCTACACCTTC.

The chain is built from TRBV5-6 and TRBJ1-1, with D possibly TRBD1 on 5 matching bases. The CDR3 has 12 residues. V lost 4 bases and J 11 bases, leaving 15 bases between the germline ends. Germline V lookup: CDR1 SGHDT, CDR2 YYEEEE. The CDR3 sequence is CASSPLGGWAFF. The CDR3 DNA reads TGTGCCAGCAGCCCCTTGGGGGGTTGGGCTTTCTTT.

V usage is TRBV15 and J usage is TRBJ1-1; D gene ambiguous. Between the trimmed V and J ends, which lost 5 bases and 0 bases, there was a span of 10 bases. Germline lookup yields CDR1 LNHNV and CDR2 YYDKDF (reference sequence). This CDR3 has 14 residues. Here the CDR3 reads CATSSVFMNTEAFF. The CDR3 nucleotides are TGTGCCACCAGCTCAGTGTTCATGAACACTGAAGCTTTCTTT.

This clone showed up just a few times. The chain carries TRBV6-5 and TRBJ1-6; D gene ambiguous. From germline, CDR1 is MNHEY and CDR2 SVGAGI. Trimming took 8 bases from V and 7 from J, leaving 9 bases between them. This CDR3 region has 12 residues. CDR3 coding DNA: TGTGCCAGCCGGGCGGGAAATTCACCCCTCCACTTT. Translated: CASRAGNSPLHF.

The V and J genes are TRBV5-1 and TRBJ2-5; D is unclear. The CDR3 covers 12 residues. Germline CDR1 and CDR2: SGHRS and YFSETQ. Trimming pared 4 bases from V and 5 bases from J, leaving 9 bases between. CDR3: CASSLDRETQYF. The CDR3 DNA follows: TGCGCCAGCAGCCTAGATCGGGAGACCCAGTACTTC.

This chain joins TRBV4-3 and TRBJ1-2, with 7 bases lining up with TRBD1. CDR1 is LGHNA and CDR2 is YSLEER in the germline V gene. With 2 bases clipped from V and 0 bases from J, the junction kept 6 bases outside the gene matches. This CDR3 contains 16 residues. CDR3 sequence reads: CASSQSDRATNYGYTF. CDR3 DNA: TGCGCCAGCAGCCAATCAGACAGGGCGACTAACTATGGCTACACCTTC.

The CDR3 region has the DNA TGTGCCAGTAGTATAGCTCAGAACGGGGGTCAAGCTTTCTTT. Amino acids: CASSIAQNGGQAFF. J is TRBJ1-1 and V is TRBV19; weak D call: TRBD1 (5 bases). Trimming shortened V by 1 base and J by 9 bases, and 15 bases separated the two germline ends. CDR3 length: 14 amino acids. CDR1 and CDR2 from the germline V gene are LNHDA and SQIVND (reference sequence).

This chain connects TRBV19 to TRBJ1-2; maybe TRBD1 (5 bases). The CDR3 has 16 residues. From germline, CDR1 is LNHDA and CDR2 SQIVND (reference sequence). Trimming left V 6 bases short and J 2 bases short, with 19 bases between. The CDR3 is CASRILATASNYGYTF. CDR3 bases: TGTGCCAGTAGGATCCTGGCGACAGCCTCCAACTATGGCTACACCTTC.

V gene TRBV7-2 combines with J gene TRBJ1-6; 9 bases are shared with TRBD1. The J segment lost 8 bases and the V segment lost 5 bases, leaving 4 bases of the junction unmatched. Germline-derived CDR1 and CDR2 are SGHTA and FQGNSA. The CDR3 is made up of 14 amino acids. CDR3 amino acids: CASSQTGGHSPLHF. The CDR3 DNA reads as TGTGCCAGCAGCCAGACAGGGGGGCATTCACCCCTCCACTTT.

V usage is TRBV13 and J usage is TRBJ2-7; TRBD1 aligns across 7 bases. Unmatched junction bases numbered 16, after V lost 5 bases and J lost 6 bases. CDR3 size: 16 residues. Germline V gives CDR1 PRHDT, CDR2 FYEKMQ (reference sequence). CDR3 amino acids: CASSRETGFSILEQYF. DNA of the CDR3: TGTGCCAGCAGCCGCGAGACAGGGTTTTCAATTCTCGAGCAGTACTTC.

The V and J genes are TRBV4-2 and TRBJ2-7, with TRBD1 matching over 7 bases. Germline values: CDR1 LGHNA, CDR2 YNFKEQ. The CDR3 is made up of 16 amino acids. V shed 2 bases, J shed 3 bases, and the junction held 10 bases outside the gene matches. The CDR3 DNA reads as TGTGCCAGCAGCCAAATTATCTGGACAGGCTACTACGAGCAGTACTTC. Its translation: CASSQIIWTGYYEQYF.